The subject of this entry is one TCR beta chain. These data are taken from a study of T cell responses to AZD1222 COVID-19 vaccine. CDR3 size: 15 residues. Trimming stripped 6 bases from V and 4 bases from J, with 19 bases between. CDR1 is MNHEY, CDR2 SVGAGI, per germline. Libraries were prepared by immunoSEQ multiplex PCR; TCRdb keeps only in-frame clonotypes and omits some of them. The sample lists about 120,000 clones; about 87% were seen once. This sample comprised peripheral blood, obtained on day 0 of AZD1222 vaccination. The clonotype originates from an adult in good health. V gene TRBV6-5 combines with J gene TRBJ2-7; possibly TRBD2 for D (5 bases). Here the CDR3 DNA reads TGTGCCAGCAGCCGACCGACTACGTTCCGATACGAGCAGTACTTC. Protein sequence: CASSRPTTFRYEQYF.